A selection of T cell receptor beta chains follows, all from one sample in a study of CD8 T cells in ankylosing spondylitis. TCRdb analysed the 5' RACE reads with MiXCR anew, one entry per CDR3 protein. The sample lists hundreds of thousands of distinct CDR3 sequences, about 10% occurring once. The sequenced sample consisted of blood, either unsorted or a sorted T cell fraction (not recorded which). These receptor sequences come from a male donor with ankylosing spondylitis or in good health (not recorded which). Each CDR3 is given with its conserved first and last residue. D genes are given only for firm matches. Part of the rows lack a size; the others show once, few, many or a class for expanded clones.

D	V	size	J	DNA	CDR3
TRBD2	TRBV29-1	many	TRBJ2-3	TGCAGCGTTGAGTATAGCGGGGGCGGTACGCAGTATTTT	CSVEYSGGGTQYF
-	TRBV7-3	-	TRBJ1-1	TGTGCCAGCAGCCCCGGGGGGGGCCTGGTGAACACTGAAGCTTTCTTT	CASSPGGGLVNTEAFF
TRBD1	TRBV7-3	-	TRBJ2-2	TGTGCCAGCAGCTCAAGAGTACCCGGGACAGGGAACACCGGGGAGCTGTTTTTT	CASSSRVPGTGNTGELFF
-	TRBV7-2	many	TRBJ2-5	TGTGCCAGCAGCATACAAGAGACCCAGTACTTC	CASSIQETQYF
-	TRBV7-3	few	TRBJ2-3	TGTGCCAGCAGCTTATGGGGACAACTCACAGATACGCAGTATTTT	CASSLWGQLTDTQYF
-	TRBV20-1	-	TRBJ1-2	TGCAGTGCTAGAGATCAGGGAACTAACTGTGGCTACACCTTC	CSARDQGTNCGYTF
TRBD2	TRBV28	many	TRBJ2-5	TGTGCCAGCAGTTTAATCTCCGGTCTAGCGGGGGTAGAGACCCAGTACTTC	CASSLISGLAGVETQYF
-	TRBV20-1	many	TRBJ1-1	TGCAGTGCTTCCCGGGTTGGCACTGAAGCTTTCTTT	CSASRVGTEAFF
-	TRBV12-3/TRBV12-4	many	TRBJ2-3	TGTGCCAGCAGTTTAGCGGATGTTACGCAGTATTTT	CASSLADVTQYF
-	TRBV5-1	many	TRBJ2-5	TGCGCCAGCAGCTCCTCGGTTCGGGAGACCCAGTACTTC	CASSSSVRETQYF
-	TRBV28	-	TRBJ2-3	TGTGCCAGCAAAGGAGGTGGGGCGTTGGGGTGGGATACGCAGTATTTT	CASKGGGALGWDTQYF
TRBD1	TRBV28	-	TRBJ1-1	TGTGCCAGCAGGCGACAGGGGAACACTGAAGCTTTCTTT	CASRRQGNTEAFF
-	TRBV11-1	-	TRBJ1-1	TGTGCCAGCAGCTCAAGGACAGAAGCTTTCTTT	CASSSRTEAFF
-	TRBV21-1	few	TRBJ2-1	TGTGCCAGCAGCAAAGGGGACAGGGGACTCGAGCAGTTCTTC	CASSKGDRGLEQFF
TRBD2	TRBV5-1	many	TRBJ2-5	TGCGCCAGCAGCTACGGACTAGCGGGGGAGACCCAGTACTTC	CASSYGLAGETQYF
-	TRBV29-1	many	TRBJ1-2	TGCAGCGCCCCAGGGATCTATGGCTACACCTTC	CSAPGIYGYTF
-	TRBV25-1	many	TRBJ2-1	TGTGCCAGCAGTGAAATTGTAGGGGCGGTCGAGCAGTTCTTC	CASSEIVGAVEQFF
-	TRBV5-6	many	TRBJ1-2	TGTGCCAGCAGCTTGGATAGGAGCTATGGCTACACCTTC	CASSLDRSYGYTF
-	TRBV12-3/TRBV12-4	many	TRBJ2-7	TGTGCCAGCAGTTTAAGTAACACAGGGTTCTCCTACGAGCAGTACTTC	CASSLSNTGFSYEQYF
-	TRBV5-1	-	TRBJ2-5	TGCGCCAGCAGAGATGAGGGTACGGGAGAGACCCAGTACTTC	CASRDEGTGETQYF
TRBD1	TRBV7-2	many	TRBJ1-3	TGTGCCAGCAGCTTAGGGGGACAGGGAATAAATGGAAACACCATATATTTT	CASSLGGQGINGNTIYF
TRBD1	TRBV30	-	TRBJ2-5	TGTGCCTGGACCTCGGGACAGGGTAAACCCGAGACCCAGTACTTC	CAWTSGQGKPETQYF
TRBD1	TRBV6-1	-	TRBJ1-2	TGTACCAGCAGTGAGGAAAGGGGGCATGGCTACACCTTC	CTSSEERGHGYTF
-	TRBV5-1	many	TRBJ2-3	TGCGCCAGCAGCACCCGACCTAGAACAGATACGCAGTATTTT	CASSTRPRTDTQYF
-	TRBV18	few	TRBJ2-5	TGTGCCAGCTCACCCCTTGAGTCGCCGGGAGAGACCCAGTACTTC	CASSPLESPGETQYF
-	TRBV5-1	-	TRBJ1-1	TGCGCCAGCAGCCGCGACGAGACGGCTTTCTTT	CASSRDETAFF
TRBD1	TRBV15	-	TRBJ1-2	TGTGCCACCAGCATTCAAAAAGGGTTGGCAGGGGGCAGACGTGGCTACACCTTC	CATSIQKGLAGGRRGYTF
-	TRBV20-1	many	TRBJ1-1	TGCAGTGCTAGTGAGGCTTTCATGAACACTGAAGCTTTCTTT	CSASEAFMNTEAFF